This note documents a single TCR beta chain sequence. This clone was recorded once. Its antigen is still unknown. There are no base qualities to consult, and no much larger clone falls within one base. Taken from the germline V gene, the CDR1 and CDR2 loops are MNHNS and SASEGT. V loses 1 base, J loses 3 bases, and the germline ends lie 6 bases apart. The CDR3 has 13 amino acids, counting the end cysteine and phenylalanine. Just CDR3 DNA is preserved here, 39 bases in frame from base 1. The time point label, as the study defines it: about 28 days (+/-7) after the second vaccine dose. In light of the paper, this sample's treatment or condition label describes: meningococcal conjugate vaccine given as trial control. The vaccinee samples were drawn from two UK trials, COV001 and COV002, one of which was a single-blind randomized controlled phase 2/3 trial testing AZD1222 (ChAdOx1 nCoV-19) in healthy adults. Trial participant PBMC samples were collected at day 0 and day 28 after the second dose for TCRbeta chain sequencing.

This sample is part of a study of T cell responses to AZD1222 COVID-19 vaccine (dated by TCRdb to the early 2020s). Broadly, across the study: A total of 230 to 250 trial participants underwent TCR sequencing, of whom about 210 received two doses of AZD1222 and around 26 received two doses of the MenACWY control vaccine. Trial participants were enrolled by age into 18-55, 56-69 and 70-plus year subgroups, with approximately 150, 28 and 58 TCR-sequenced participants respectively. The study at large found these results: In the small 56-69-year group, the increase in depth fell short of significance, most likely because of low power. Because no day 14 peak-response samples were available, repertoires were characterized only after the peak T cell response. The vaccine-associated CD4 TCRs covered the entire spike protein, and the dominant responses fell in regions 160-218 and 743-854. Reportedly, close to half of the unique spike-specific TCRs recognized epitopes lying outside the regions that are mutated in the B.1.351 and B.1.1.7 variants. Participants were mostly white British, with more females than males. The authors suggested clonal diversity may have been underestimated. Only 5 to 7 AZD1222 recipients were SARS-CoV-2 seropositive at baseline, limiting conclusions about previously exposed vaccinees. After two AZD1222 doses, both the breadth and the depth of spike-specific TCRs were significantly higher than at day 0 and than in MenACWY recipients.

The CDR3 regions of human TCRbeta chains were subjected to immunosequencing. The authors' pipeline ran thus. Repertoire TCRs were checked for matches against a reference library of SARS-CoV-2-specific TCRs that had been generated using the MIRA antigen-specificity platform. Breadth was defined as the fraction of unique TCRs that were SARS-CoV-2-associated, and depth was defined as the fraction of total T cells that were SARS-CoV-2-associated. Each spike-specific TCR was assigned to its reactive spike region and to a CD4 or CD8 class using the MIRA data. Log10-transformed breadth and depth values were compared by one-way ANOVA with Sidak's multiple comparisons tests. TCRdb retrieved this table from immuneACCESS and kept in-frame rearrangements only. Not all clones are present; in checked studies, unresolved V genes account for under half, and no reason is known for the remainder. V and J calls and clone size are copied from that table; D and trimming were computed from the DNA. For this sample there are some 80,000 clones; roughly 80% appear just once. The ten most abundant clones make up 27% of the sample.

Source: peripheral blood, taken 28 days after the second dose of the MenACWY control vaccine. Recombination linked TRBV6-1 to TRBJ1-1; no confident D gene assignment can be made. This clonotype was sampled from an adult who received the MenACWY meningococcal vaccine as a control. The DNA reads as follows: TGTGCCAGCAGTGAAGGGTGGGACACTGAAGCTTTCTTT. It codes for CASSEGWDTEAFF.